This record covers a single T cell receptor beta chain. The specificity of this receptor is unknown. No base-level quality is on record; no much larger clone is a single base apart. The data belong to a study of cytomegalovirus exposure and HLA in healthy donors (dated by TCRdb to about 2017). Concerning the study at large: An earlier analysis of roughly 500 of the donors reported 276 Gb of sequence data and 95 million to 130 million unique TCR beta sequences obtained from some 170 million T cells. The study aimed to test whether signatures of past pathogen exposure could be identified by cataloging public T cell receptors. To predict cytomegalovirus infection status, the study combined high-throughput TCR immunosequencing, statistical association of individual TCRs with disease status, and machine learning. The T cell repertoires of 700 or so subjects were profiled by immunosequencing and related to cytomegalovirus serostatus. Genome-wide SNP genotypes for about three fifths of the roughly 670 donors were used in a later genetic analysis, which treated that subset as a discovery cohort. Of the roughly 400 genotyped donors, 81% fell in the genetic ancestry cluster associated with self-reported Caucasian donors. The number of donors typed differed by locus, with about 629-640 for A, B, C, DRB1 and DQB1, approximately 500 for DQA1, over 600 for DPA1, and some 440 for DPB1. Among about 400 genotyped donors of the cohort, an average of approximately 200,000 unique TCR beta nucleotide sequences was sequenced per donor, of which 15% to 20% were non-productive. To study patterns of TCR occurrence, a later analysis re-analyzed previously published TCR beta repertoires from around 660 donors and added high-resolution HLA genotyping. Every repertoire in the discovery cohort had been generated on one and the same sequencing platform. Besides the first cohort of around 700 subjects, a separate validation cohort made up of roughly 120 different subjects was used. Donor age, sex, ethnicity and CMV serostatus were compiled together with the repertoire data. Approximately 310 gigabases of sequencing data and approximately 92 million unique TCR sequences made up an early release that covered some 640 HLA-typed donors. HLA typing included class I and class II loci at four-digit resolution. Rather than drawing on any new phenotypic data, the later analysis identified candidate immune exposures from TCR beta sequences and the way those sequences occurred across donors. To decide whether each TCR beta V gene segment behaved as functional or pseudogenic, an earlier analysis of 587 of the donors relied on high-throughput TCR beta sequencing. Because of strong linkage in the cohort, roughly five DR-DQ haplotypes were treated as single units for association and clustering.

General study outcomes and caveats: Assigning TCR associations to individual alleles was difficult when HLA alleles, especially DR and DQ, strongly co-occurred. In this cohort, only TCR beta chains were sequenced, and detectable features were limited by the absence of alpha or paired-chain data. A further reported finding was that TCR beta sequences accurately predicted the HLA-A and HLA-B alleles for most subjects in the first cohort. Linkage disequilibrium might explain the correlated functional status among segregating V segments, but an unknown experimental factor could not be excluded. While some public TCRs were present in many individuals, most TCR sequences turned up only very rarely across donors. In both the original and validation cohorts, the classifier was reported to diagnose cytomegalovirus status with high specificity and sensitivity. Sequencing depth was assumed to be roughly uniform across donors in the presence/absence analyses, though that assumption may not hold. Because some donors lacked HLA typing at each locus, the association tests relied only on the typed subset. A later analysis found that HLA-associated TCR beta chains were more clonally expanded and had lower generation probabilities than equally common non-associated chains. In vitro tests confirmed that a few of the cytomegalovirus-associated TCR beta chains recognize cytomegalovirus antigens. The authors suggested that the approach could potentially be generalized to other disease states and immunological phenotypes. An earlier analysis of approximately 600 of the donors showed that most TCR beta V segments appeared in productive rearrangements either about 90% or about 30% of the time, which broadly matched IMGT annotations. The 87-base-pair reads could not distinguish some IMGT-functional V segments, including TRBV6-2 and TRBV6-3, so those segments were excluded. Several of the top co-occurrence clusters appeared to be linked to parvovirus B19, influenza, CMV and Epstein-Barr virus, according to a later analysis. The earlier analysis of 587 of the donors excluded approximately 17 rarely observed V segments, including chromosome 9 orphons, because counts were too low. An association between a missense DCLRE1C variant and V-gene and J-gene trimming of TCR beta chains was found in a later genetic analysis and replicated in an independent cohort. A later analysis found that most CMV-associated TCR beta chains appeared HLA-restricted, with HLA associations seemingly driven largely by CMV exposure. CMV serostatus was the only immune exposure information available for the cohort. According to a later analysis, TCR association rates differed among HLA loci, with DRB1 alleles showing the most associated TCRs and HLA-C alleles showing the fewest. The study listed 150 to 200 TCR beta chains as associated with cytomegalovirus. A cluster of highly shared sequence variants was judged likely to represent a technical artifact of the sequencing pipeline. A later genetic analysis reported fewer N-insertions in productive TCRs among donors in an Asian-associated ancestry cluster than the roughly 670-donor mean. In a later analysis, around 15,000 TCR beta sequences were associated with specific HLA alleles at a false discovery rate of 0.05.

The cohort consisted of 666 healthy bone marrow donors. At the time of sampling, all cohort members were nominally healthy, though unrecorded immune exposures were likely present. The donor was CMV seronegative and was included in the group of a few hundred seronegative cohort members. A peripheral blood sample was provided by each donor, and peripheral blood mononuclear cells were used for TCR beta sequencing. The Qiagen DNeasy Blood Extraction Kit was used to extract genomic DNA from the blood cell samples. Library construction relied on the immunoSEQ multiplex PCR assay. The multiplex PCR relied on a mix of 60 forward primers for TCR Vbeta segments and 13 reverse primers for TCR Jbeta segments. The CDR3 region of rearranged TCR beta genes was amplified from genomic DNA with a multiplex PCR assay. Amplified TCR beta libraries were sequenced as 87-base-pair reads on the Illumina HiSeq System. The authors' analysis ran thus. In a later analysis, tens of millions of unique TCR beta chains were counted across the approximately 640 repertoires, and around 10 million of these chains were shared by at least two donors. Raw reads were error-corrected and collapsed into unique sequences by a nearest-neighbor algorithm in which closely related sequences were merged to remove PCR and sequencing errors. CDR3 sequences were aligned to IMGT reference sequences to assign V, D and J gene segments. For a sequence to be retained, a match of at least six nucleotides was required to both a V gene segment and a J gene segment. Rearrangements were called productive when the CDR3 lacked stop codons and stayed in frame with V and J; all others were non-productive. CDR3 was defined by IMGT convention, running from the second conserved V-encoded cysteine to the conserved J-encoded phenylalanine. Sequences without an unambiguous match to a single V gene segment were excluded from the earlier analysis of several hundred of the donors. An earlier analysis of fewer than 750 of the donors called V segments functional above 56.7% productive rearrangements and segregating when the between-donor standard deviation exceeded 5%. To diagnose cytomegalovirus status from the catalog of TCR beta chain sequences, a statistical classification framework was built. In a later analysis, TCR nucleotide sequences were compared against IMGT/GENE-DB human TR gene sequences so that V and J genes could be assigned. The TCRdist pipeline was used in a later analysis to assign CDR3 sequences and most-parsimonious VDJ recombination scenarios. A later analysis defined each TCR beta chain by its CDR3 amino acid sequence plus V-gene family, and excluded reads lacking a unique V-gene family. As a way to deal with suspected cross-contamination and a sequencing artifact, a later analysis dropped approximately 570 nucleotide sequences that were highly shared and had low generation probability. In a later analysis, a clonal expansion index was calculated for each public chain from normalized within-repertoire ranks of inferred template counts. A later analysis computed generation probabilities with a VDJ recombination model fitted to out-of-frame rearrangements, and checked the results against IGoR. In a later analysis, hypergeometric tests were used to score TCR-TCR, TCR-HLA and TCR-CMV co-occurrence, with a repertoire-size bias correction applied to TCR pairs. False discovery rates were estimated in a later analysis by permuting HLA or CMV assignments 20 times. In a later analysis, co-occurring TCRs were grouped with DBSCAN, and TCRdist sequence similarity was added when clustering was performed within HLA-allele-positive subsets. Repertoires with fewer than 30,000 or more than 120,000 public chains were left out of co-occurrence clustering, as were four to six repertoires with anomalous nucleotide sharing. TCRdb holds this immuneACCESS table with in-frame rearrangements only. Some clones are missing; in checked studies, unresolved V genes explain under half, and the rest has no known cause. V, J and clone size are those of that table, while D and trimming were read from the DNA. The sample profile shows 150,000 to 200,000 clones; more than 80% of them were found once. The ten largest clones take up about 1.9% of the sample.

V gives up 0 bases and J gives up 7 bases, and the segment between their germline ends measures 5 bases. The germline V gene yields SGDLS for CDR1 and YYNGEE for CDR2. The CDR3 covers 13 residues, taking in both the cysteine and the phenylalanine. The DNA shown is the 39-base CDR3, in frame from base 1. The sequence came from a woman in her late teens or twenties in good health and CMV-seronegative. The sequenced sample was PBMCs. The V and J genes are TRBV9 and TRBJ1-6; the D gene remains uncertain. The CDR3 amino acid sequence is: CASSVVENSPLHF. The base sequence is TGTGCCAGCAGCGTAGTCGAGAATTCACCCCTCCACTTT.